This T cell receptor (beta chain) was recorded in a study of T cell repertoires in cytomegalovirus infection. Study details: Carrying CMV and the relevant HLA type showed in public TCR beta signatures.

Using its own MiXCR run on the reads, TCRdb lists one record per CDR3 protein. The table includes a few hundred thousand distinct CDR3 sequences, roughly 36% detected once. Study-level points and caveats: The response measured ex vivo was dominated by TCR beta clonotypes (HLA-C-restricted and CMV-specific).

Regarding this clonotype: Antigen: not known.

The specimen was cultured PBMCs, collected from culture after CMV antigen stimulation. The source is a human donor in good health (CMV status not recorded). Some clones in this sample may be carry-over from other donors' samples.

The chain's CDR3 is CASSYRAETYGYTF. CDR3 sequence (DNA): TGTGCCAGCAGTTACCGGGCAGAGACCTATGGCTACACCTTC. The chain couples TRBV6-5 to TRBJ1-2; D is uncertain. V shed 2 bases and J shed 4 bases, with 11 bases lying between them. This CDR3 has 14 amino acids. Germline V gene sequence: CDR1 MNHEY, CDR2 SVGAGI.